This T cell receptor (beta chain) appears in the sequencing data of a study of blood T cell repertoires in COVID-19. Study information: T cells, B-cell-depleted T cells, or PBMCs provided the cDNA or gDNA that served as material.

Trimming took off 2 bases at V and 7 bases at J, with 17 bases between the two ends. CDR3 length: 16 amino acids. CDR1 and CDR2 (germline): LGHNA, YNFKEQ. Original processing methods: For nucleated cells, counts were estimated from reference gene primer amplification. TCRdb keeps only in-frame clones here, not all; method: immunoSEQ multiplex PCR. V and J calls and clone size follow that table, whereas D and trimming were derived from the DNA. The table includes a few hundred thousand clones, approximately 91% detected once. Participant-reported clinical history was the basis for cohort assignment. The J gene is TRBJ2-2, the V gene TRBV4-2, with D tentatively TRBD1 (6 bases). The receptor's source is a woman younger than 45 who had recovered from COVID-19. Source material: PBMCs or T cells enriched from blood (not recorded which). CDR3 nucleotide sequence: TGTGCCAGCAGCCAAAGTACTCAAACAGGGCGCGGGGAGCTGTTTTTT. Its translation is CASSQSTQTGRGELFF.